The 23 T cell receptor beta chains given below trace back to one sample, sequenced in a study of T cell clonality in common variable immunodeficiency. This table comes from immunoSEQ multiplex PCR, and its TCRdb copy is limited to in-frame clones, with some not included. The table lists about 74,000 clones, with no singletons. The material sequenced was peripheral blood mononuclear cells. All receptors come from a person aged 18 to 75 in good health.

This clone was observed many times. The read falls 3 residues short of the CDR3 end, and the missing part is taken from the germline J gene. This sequence joins TRBV28 and TRBJ2-1; the D is unclear. Germline loops: CDR1 MDHEN, CDR2 SYDVKM. This CDR3 contains 15 residues. Trimming pared 3 bases from V and 4 bases from J, leaving 13 bases between. The part of the CDR3 DNA that was read is TGTGCCAGCAGTTTCGAGAATGCGGCGTACAATGAG. Its translation: CASSFENAAYNE. From start to end, the CDR3 is CASSFENAAYNEQFF.

This clone was seen many times. The sequence runs out 3 residues before the end of the CDR3; the remainder is reconstructed from the germline J gene. The genes are TRBV5-1 and TRBJ2-1; 7 bases map to TRBD1. The CDR3 runs 15 residues. V gave up 0 bases and J gave up 7 bases; unmatched junction bases: 7. Germline V gene data show CDR1 as SGHRS and CDR2 as YFSETQ. CDR3 bases read: TGCGCCAGCAGCTTGGAGGGACAGAACTTAAATGAG. Translated: CASSLEGQNLNE. The entire CDR3 sequence reads CASSLEGQNLNEQFF.

In this sample, this clone turned up many times. Sequencing ends 3 residues short of the CDR3 end; the germline J gene provides the rest. The rearrangement links TRBV19 to TRBJ1-5, with no clear D. This CDR3 has 14 residues. V was clipped by 3 bases and J by 4 bases, with 10 bases between them. Germline loops: CDR1 LNHDA, CDR2 SQIVND (reference sequence). CDR3: CASSMSPGNQPQHF. The covered CDR3 bases are TGTGCCAGTAGTATGTCTCCGGGGAATCAGCCC.

This clone has a count of ten or more. The read ends 3 residues before the CDR3 terminus; that terminus is restored from the germline J gene. The chain combines TRBV5-6 with TRBJ2-5; 11 positions match TRBD2. V lost 4 bases, J lost 0 bases, and 2 bases stayed unmatched. The CDR3 is 15 residues long. CDR1 is SGHDT, CDR2 YYEEEE, per germline. Partial CDR3 DNA: TGTGCCAGCAGCGAGGGACTAGCGGACCAAGAGACC. Translating gives CASSEGLADQET. The complete CDR3 reads CASSEGLADQETQYF. Together with reference TRBV5-6 and TRBJ2-5, the CDR3 gives the full variable domain: DAGVTQSPTHLIKTRGQQVTLRCSPKSGHDTVSWYQQALGQGPQFIFQYYEEEERQRGNFPDRFSGHQFPNYSSELNVNALLLGDSALYLCASSEGLADQETQYFGPGTRLLVL.

This clone was seen repeatedly, ten times or more. The read ends 3 residues early relative to the CDR3; the germline J gene fills the gap. J is TRBJ2-1 and V is TRBV20-1, with 9 positions matching TRBD2. CDR3 length equals 16 residues. Germline loops: CDR1 DFQATT, CDR2 SNEGSKA (reference sequence). The V and J ends lost 0 bases and 0 bases, in that order; junction bases with no gene match: 3. The CDR3 reads CSARDRLADSYNEQFF. The DNA read from the CDR3 is TGCAGTGCTAGAGATCGACTAGCGGACTCCTACAATGAG.

This clone was found many times. The read comes to an end 3 residues before the CDR3 does, leaving the germline J gene to fill in the end. This chain joins TRBV7-6 and TRBJ2-1, with D uncertain. The CDR3 covers 13 residues. Germline V CDR1 and CDR2: SGHVS, FNYEAQ. V shed 0 bases and J shed 5 bases, with 5 bases lying between them. CDR3 DNA (partial): TGTGCCAGCAGCTTAGCGGCGGACAATGAG. Translation gives CASSLAADNE. The complete CDR3 protein is CASSLAADNEQFF. Together with reference TRBV7-6 and TRBJ2-1, the CDR3 gives the full variable domain: GAGVSQSPRYKVTKRGQDVALRCDPISGHVSLYWYRQALGQGPEFLTYFNYEAQQDKSGLPNDRFSAERPEGSISTLTIQRTEQRDSAMYRCASSLAADNEQFFGPGTRLTVL.

At least ten counts were recorded for this clone. The read falls 3 residues short of the CDR3 end, and the missing part is taken from the germline J gene. V and J are TRBV7-2 and TRBJ2-3; 8 nucleotides agree with TRBD1. The CDR3 runs 14 residues. The germline V gene has CDR1 SGHTA and CDR2 FQGNSA. The V gene end was trimmed by 4 bases and the J gene end by 7 bases; junction bases not matched to a gene: 7. Partial CDR3 DNA: TGTGCCAGCAGCTACGCCCGACAGGGGAATACG. It yields the protein CASSYARQGNT. The complete CDR3 sequence is CASSYARQGNTQYF.

This clone appeared many times. The read ends 3 residues shy of where the CDR3 ends; the end is completed using the germline J gene. V is TRBV7-2 and J is TRBJ2-1, with 8 bases lining up with TRBD2. The germline V gene encodes CDR1 SGHTA and CDR2 FQGNSA. Germline trimming cut 5 bases from V and 2 bases from J; bases unmatched to any gene: 5. This CDR3 has 15 residues. The CDR3 DNA, read in part, is TGTGCCAGCAGCATAACTAGCGGACCCTACAATGAG. This encodes CASSITSGPYNE. The CDR3 in its entirety is CASSITSGPYNEQFF.

Comments on this clone: A junction end diverges from the germline sequence, so it may reflect a read error. The CDR3 goes on 3 residues after the read ends, and that part is filled in from the germline J gene. Other DNA sequences in this specimen translate into the identical CDR3. The genes are TRBV19 and TRBJ1-1; 9 bases line up with TRBD1. The CDR3 has 13 residues. Germline CDR1 LNHDA, CDR2 SQIVND (reference sequence). CDR3 region: CASRDRGDTEAFF. The part of the CDR3 DNA that was read is TGTGCCAGTAGGGACAGGGGAGACACTGAG. Full variable domain (outside the CDR3, taken from reference TRBV19 and TRBJ1-1): DGGITQSPKYLFRKEGQNVTLSCEQNLNHDAMYWYRQDPGQGLRLIYYSQIVNDFQKGDIAEGYSVSREKKESFPLTVTSAQKNPTAFYLCASRDRGDTEAFFGQGTRLTVV.

This clone has a count of ten or more. One end of the junction fails to match germline, which may point to a read error. The read falls 3 residues short of the CDR3 end, and the missing part is taken from the germline J gene. This rearrangement joins TRBV7-7 to TRBJ2-3; a weak D match, TRBD2 (6 bases). The CDR3 extends over 14 amino acids. CDR1 and CDR2 (germline): SSHAT, FNYEAQ (reference sequence). The part of the CDR3 DNA that was read is TGTGCTAGCAGCTTAACGGGAGCGGGAGATACG. It codes for CASSLTGAGDT. From start to end, the CDR3 is CASSLTGAGDTQYF.

This clone has a count of ten or more. Read sequence stops 3 residues before the CDR3 end, and the germline J gene provides the missing end. The genes are TRBV5-4 and TRBJ2-3; TRBD2 aligns across 10 bases. The CDR3 consists of 16 residues. Trimming at V came to 0 bases and at J to 2 bases, leaving 3 bases not matched to a gene. CDR1 and CDR2 (germline): SGHNT, YYREEE (reference sequence). CDR3 DNA (partial): TGTGCCAGCAGCTTGGGGACTAGCGGTAACACAGATACG. Protein: CASSLGTSGNTDT. The full CDR3 is CASSLGTSGNTDTQYF.

This clone was observed many times. The sequence runs out 3 residues before the end of the CDR3; the remainder is reconstructed from the germline J gene. The chain carries TRBV6-2 or TRBV6-3 and TRBJ2-7, with TRBD1 identical over 7 bases. Germline trimming cut 4 bases from V and 2 bases from J; bases unmatched to any gene: 5. The CDR3 extends over 14 amino acids. Germline V gene sequence: CDR1 MNHEY, CDR2 SVGEGT. CDR3 loop: CASSSQGLTYEQYF. The CDR3 DNA, read in part, is TGTGCCAGCAGTTCACAGGGGTTGACCTACGAG.

This clone has at least ten counts. Read sequence stops 3 residues before the CDR3 end, and the germline J gene provides the missing end. The identical CDR3 is also encoded by other nucleotide sequences in the sample. J is TRBJ2-5 and V is TRBV12-3 or TRBV12-4; no reliable D call. V was shortened by 3 bases and J by 7 bases, with 9 bases between the two germline ends. The CDR3 is made up of 12 amino acids. The part of the CDR3 DNA that was read is TGTGCCAGCAGTTTGATAACACGGACC. Amino acids: CASSLITRT. The entire CDR3 protein is CASSLITRTQYF.

This clone was recorded many times. The read comes to an end 3 residues before the CDR3 does, leaving the germline J gene to fill in the end. V and J are TRBV11-2 and TRBJ2-3; a weak D match, TRBD2 (6 bases). The V end lost 4 bases, the J end lost 6 bases, and 14 bases lay between the germline ends. The CDR3 has 14 residues. Germline V gives CDR1 SGHAT, CDR2 FQNNGV. CDR3 sequence: CASSSRGSLDTQYF. The CDR3 bases that were read are TGTGCCAGCAGCTCCCGGGGGAGCTTGGATACG.

This clone was recorded many times. The read ends 3 residues early relative to the CDR3; the germline J gene fills the gap. The J gene is TRBJ2-3, the V gene TRBV5-1; TRBD2 matches at 12 bases. V lost 4 bases to trimming and J lost 0 bases; unmatched junction nucleotides: 0. CDR1 SGHRS and CDR2 YFSETQ come from the germline V gene. The CDR3 runs to 15 residues. This CDR3 reads CASSGTSGSTDTQYF. The CDR3 DNA, read in part, is TGCGCCAGCAGCGGGACTAGCGGGAGCACAGATACG.

This clone was recorded many times. Read coverage stops 3 residues before the CDR3 terminus; the germline J gene supplies the remainder. V gene TRBV6-2 or TRBV6-3 combines with J gene TRBJ1-5, with D unresolved. Germline loops: CDR1 MNHEY, CDR2 SVGEGT. V was trimmed by 0 bases and J by 9 bases, leaving 9 bases between them. The CDR3 extends over 13 amino acids. CDR3 protein: CASSYSPGWPQHF. The DNA read from the CDR3 is TGTGCCAGCAGTTACTCGCCAGGCTGGCCC.

This clone was observed at least ten times. The junction departs from the called germline gene at one end, perhaps through a read error. The read gets to within 3 residues of the CDR3 end, and the germline J gene fills in the rest. The chain has TRBV4-2 and TRBJ2-7; a possible D gene is TRBD1 (6 bases). CDR3 length: 13 amino acids. Germline V gene lookup returns CDR1 LGHNA and CDR2 YNFKEQ. CDR3 residues: CASTTGSSYEQYF. The sequenced CDR3 bases are TGCGCCAGCACCACAGGGAGCTCCTACGAG.

Note on this clone: From the germline J gene comes the end of the CDR3, since the read stops 3 residues before it. This sequence joins TRBV7-3 and TRBJ1-2, with D perhaps matching TRBD1 (6 bases). The length of the CDR3 is 15 residues. Germline loops: CDR1 SGHTA, CDR2 FQGTGA. CDR3 amino acids: CASSFRPGVTDTYTF. CDR3 bases read: TGTGCCAGCAGCTTTAGGCCAGGGGTCACAGATACC.

This clone has a count of ten or more. The CDR3 extends 3 residues past the end of the read, so its final part is completed from the germline J gene. The rearrangement uses TRBV10-1 and TRBJ2-7; a possible D gene is TRBD1 (5 bases). Between the trimmed V and J ends, which lost 4 bases and 6 bases, there was a span of 10 bases. CDR1 is WNHNN, CDR2 SYGVQD, per germline (reference sequence). There are 12 residues in the CDR3. The chain's CDR3 is CASSGRAGEQYF. The CDR3 DNA, read in part, is TGCGCCAGCAGTGGCAGGGCAGGCGAG.

This clone was observed many times. The read terminates 3 residues before the CDR3 end, so the remaining end is supplied by the germline J gene. The chain has TRBV5-4 and TRBJ2-7, with D perhaps matching TRBD1 (6 bases). The CDR3 spans 13 residues. V lost 2 bases to trimming and J lost 2 bases, with 8 bases between them. Germline V gene sequence: CDR1 SGHNT, CDR2 YYREEE (reference sequence). CDR3 protein: CASSLNRAYEQYF. The covered CDR3 bases are TGTGCCAGCAGCTTAAACAGGGCCTACGAG.

This clone was seen at least ten times. The read ends 3 residues before the CDR3 terminus; that terminus is restored from the germline J gene. The rearrangement joins TRBV29-1 to TRBJ2-7; D might be TRBD1 (7 bases). This CDR3 is built from 13 residues. In germline, CDR1 is SQVTM, CDR2 ANQGSEA. Deletions cut 4 bases from V and 0 bases from J, with 10 bases between. CDR3 amino acids: CSVGRDSSYEQYF. The sequenced part of the CDR3 DNA is TGCAGCGTTGGGCGGGACAGCTCCTACGAG.

This clone was observed many times. The CDR3 end falls 3 residues outside the read, so it is completed with the germline J gene. The chain joins TRBV10-2 to TRBJ2-1, with 11 bases that match TRBD2. There are 15 residues in the CDR3. CDR1 is WSHSY, CDR2 SAAADI, per germline. Trimming at V came to 0 bases and at J to 7 bases, leaving 2 bases not matched to a gene. Partial CDR3 DNA: TGCGCCAGCAGTGAGTCACTAGCGGGAGTTAATGAG. Translation gives CASSESLAGVNE. The entire CDR3 is CASSESLAGVNEQFF.

The sample holds many counts of this clone. The read ends 3 residues early relative to the CDR3; the germline J gene fills the gap. The V gene is TRBV6-2 or TRBV6-3, the J gene TRBJ1-5; no clear D gene. The length of the CDR3 is 13 residues. Germline assignment: CDR1 MNHEY and CDR2 SVGEGT. The V end was cut by 8 bases, the J end by 0 bases, with 8 bases between. The CDR3: CASARNSNQPQHF. The DNA read from the CDR3 is TGTGCCAGCGCCAGGAATAGCAATCAGCCC.